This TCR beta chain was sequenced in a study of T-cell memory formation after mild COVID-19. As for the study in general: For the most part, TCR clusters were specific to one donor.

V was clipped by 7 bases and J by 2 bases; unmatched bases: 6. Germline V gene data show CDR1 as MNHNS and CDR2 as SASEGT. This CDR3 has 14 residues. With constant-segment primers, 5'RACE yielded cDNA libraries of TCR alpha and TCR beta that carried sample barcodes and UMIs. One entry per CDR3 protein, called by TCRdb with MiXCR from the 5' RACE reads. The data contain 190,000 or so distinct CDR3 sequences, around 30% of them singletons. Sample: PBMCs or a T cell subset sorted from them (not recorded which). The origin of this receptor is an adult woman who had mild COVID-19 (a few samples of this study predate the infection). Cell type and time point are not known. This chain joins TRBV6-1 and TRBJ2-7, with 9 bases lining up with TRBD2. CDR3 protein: CASKGAGGAYEQYF. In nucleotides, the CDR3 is TGTGCCAGCAAGGGAGCGGGAGGTGCCTACGAGCAGTACTTC.